A single T cell receptor beta chain is shown here with its context. The read comes to an end 3 residues before the CDR3 does, leaving the germline J gene to fill in the end. This entry belongs to a study of T cells in women clearing cervical HPV infection. Study-level background: Controls gave blood once infection was undetectable; cases at lesion identification.

Trimming removed 2 bases from V and 0 bases from J; junction bases left unmatched: 18. The CDR3 has 21 residues. TCR beta CDR3 amplified by multiplex PCR from approximately 1,100 ng genomic DNA. The protocol was immunoSEQ multiplex PCR, while the TCRdb copy is restricted to in-frame clones and leaves out a portion. The listing records some 46,000 clones. This receptor was taken from a woman aged 18-70 years with a cervical HPV16 infection that either progressed to CIN3+ or cleared (not recorded which). V is TRBV7-1 and J is TRBJ2-1; 8 positions match TRBD2. TRBV7-1 is noted as an ORF with a role that remains uncertain. Sequenced material: blood buffy coat. The sequenced CDR3 bases are TGTGCCAGCAGCTCACCCAGACTAGCGAAACTTGTGACAAGCTCCTACAATGAG. Residues: CASSSPRLAKLVTSSYNE. The CDR3 reads in full as CASSSPRLAKLVTSSYNEQFF.